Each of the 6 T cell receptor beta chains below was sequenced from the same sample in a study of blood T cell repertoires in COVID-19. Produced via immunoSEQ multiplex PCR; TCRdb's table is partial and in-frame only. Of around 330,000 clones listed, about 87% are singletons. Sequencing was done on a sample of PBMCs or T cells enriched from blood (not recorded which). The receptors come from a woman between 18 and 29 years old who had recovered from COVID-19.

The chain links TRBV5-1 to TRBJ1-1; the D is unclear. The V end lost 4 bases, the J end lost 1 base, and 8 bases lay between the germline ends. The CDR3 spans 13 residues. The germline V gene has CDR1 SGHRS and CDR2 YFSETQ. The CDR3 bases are TGCGCCAGCAGCACAGCCCGGAACACTGAAGCTTTCTTT. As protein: CASSTARNTEAFF.

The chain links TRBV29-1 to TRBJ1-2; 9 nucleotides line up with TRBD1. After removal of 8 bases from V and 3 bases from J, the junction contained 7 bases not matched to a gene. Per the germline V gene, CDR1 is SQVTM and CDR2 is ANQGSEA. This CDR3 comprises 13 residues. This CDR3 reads CSTGQGSDYGYTF. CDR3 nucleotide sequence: TGCAGCACCGGACAGGGGAGTGACTATGGCTACACCTTC.

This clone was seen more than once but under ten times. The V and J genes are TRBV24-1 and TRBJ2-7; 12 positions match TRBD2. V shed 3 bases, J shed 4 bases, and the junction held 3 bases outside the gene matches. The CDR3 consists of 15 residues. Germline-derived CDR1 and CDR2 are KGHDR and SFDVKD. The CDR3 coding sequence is TGTGCCACCAGTGATGCTACTAGCGGGAGGTACGAGCAGTACTTC. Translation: CATSDATSGRYEQYF.

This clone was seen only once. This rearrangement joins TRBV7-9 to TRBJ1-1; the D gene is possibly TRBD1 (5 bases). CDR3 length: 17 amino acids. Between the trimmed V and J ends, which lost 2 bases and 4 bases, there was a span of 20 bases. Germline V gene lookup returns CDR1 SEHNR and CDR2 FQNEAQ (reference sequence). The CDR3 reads CASSLIRQGVEGTEAFF. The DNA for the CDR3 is TGTGCCAGCAGCTTAATCCGCCAGGGAGTGGAGGGCACTGAAGCTTTCTTT.

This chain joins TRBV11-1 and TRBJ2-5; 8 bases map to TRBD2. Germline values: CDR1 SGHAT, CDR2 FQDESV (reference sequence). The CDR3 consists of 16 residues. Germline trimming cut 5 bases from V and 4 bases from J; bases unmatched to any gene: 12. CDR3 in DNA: TGTGCCAGCAGCCATCCGGGACTAGGCGGGCCAGAGACCCAGTACTTC. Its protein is CASSHPGLGGPETQYF.

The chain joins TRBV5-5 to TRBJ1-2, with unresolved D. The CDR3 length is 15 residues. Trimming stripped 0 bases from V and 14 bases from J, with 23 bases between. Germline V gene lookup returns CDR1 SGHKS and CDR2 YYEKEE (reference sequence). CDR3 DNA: TGTGCCAGCAGCTTGGTCTTAGTCATTCCGGGTGTAAGGACCTTC. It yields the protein CASSLVLVIPGVRTF.